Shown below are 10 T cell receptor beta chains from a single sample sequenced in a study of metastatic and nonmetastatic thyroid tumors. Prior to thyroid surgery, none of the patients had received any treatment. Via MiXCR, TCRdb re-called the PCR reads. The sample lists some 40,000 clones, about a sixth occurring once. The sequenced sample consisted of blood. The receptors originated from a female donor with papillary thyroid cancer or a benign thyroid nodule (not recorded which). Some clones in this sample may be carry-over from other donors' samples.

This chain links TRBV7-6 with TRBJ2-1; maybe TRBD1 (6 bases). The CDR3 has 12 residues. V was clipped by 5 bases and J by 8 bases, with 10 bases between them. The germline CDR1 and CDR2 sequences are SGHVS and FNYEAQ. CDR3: CASSTGYDEQFF. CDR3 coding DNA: TGTGCCAGCAGCACAGGGTACGATGAGCAGTTCTTC.

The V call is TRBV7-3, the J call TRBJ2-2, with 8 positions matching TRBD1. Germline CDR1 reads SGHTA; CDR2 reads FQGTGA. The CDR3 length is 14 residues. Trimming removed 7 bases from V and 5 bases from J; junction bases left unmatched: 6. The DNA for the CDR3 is TGTGCCAGCATCGGACAGGGCATTACCGGGGAGCTGTTTTTT. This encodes CASIGQGITGELFF.

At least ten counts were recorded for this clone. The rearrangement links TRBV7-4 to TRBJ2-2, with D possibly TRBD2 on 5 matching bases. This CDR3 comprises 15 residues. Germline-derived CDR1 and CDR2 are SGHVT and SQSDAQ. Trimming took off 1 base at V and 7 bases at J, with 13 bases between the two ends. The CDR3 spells CASSLGALGVGELFF. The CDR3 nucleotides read TGTGCCAGCAGCTTAGGAGCACTAGGCGTCGGGGAGCTGTTTTTT.

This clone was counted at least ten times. The CDR3 is CASSNVGGPGELFF. In DNA, the CDR3 is TGTGCCAGCAGCAACGTGGGGGGCCCCGGGGAGCTGTTTTTT. This chain links TRBV9 with TRBJ2-2; TRBD1 or TRBD2 may be the D gene (6 bases each). The CDR3 is made up of 14 amino acids. CDR1 and CDR2 (germline): SGDLS, YYNGEE. V was cut by 4 bases and J by 6 bases, with 13 bases left in between.

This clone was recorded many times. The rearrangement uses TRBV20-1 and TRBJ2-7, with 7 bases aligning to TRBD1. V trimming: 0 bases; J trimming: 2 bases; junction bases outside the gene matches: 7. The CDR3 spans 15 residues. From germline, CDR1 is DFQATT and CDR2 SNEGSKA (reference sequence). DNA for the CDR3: TGCAGTGCTAGAGATTCGACAGGGCCTACCTACGAGCAGTACTTC. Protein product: CSARDSTGPTYEQYF.

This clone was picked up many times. The CDR3 spells CASSLGGVNEQFF. CDR3 sequence (DNA): TGTGCCAGCAGTTTAGGGGGGGTAAATGAGCAGTTCTTC. The chain is built from TRBV12-3 or TRBV12-4 and TRBJ2-1; a weak D match, TRBD2 (6 bases). The CDR3 length is 13 residues. V dropped 1 base and J dropped 7 bases, with 8 bases sitting between them.

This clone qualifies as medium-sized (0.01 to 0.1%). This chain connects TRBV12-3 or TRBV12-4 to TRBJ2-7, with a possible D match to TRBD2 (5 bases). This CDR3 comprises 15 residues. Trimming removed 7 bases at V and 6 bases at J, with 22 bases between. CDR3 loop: CASNPSGRQGSEQYF. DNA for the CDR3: TGTGCCAGCAACCCTTCGGGAAGACAAGGTAGCGAGCAGTACTTC.

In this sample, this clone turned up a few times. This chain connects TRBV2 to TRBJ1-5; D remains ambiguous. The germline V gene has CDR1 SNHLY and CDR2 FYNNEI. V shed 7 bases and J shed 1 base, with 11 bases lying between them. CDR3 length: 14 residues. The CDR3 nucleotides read TGTGCCAGCATCCGGGAAAGCAGCAATCAGCCCCAGCATTTT. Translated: CASIRESSNQPQHF.

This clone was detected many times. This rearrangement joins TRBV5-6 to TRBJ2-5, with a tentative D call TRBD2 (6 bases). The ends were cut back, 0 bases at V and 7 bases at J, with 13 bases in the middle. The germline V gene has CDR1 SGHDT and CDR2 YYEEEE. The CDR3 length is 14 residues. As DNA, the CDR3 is TGTGCCAGCAGCTTGGTAGTGACCGGGAGGACCCAGTACTTC. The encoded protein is CASSLVVTGRTQYF.

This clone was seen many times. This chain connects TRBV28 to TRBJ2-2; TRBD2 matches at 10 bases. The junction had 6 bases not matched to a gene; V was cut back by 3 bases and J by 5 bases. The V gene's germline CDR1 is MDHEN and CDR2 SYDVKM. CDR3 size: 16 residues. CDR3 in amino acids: CASSFASGSPTGELFF. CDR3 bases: TGTGCCAGCAGTTTTGCTAGCGGGAGTCCAACCGGGGAGCTGTTTTTT.